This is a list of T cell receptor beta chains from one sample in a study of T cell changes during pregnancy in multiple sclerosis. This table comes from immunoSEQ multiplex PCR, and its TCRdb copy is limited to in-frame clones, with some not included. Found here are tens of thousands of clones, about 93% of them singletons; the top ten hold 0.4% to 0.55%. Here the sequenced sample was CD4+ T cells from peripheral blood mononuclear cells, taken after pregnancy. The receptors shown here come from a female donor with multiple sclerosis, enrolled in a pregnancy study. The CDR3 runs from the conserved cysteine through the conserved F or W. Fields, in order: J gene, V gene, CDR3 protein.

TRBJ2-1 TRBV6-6 CASSLQGYNEQFF
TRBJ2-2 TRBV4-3 CASRKTGGTGGELFF
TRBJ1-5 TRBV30 CAWSVRDRGGPQHF
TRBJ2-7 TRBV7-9 CASSLAGAASPNYEQYF
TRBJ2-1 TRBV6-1 CASYGTTNEQFF
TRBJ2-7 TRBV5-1 CASSLGRGNTYEQYF
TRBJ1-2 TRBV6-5 CASSPGGVSNYGYTF
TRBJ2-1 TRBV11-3 CASSPRDRGPTGQFF
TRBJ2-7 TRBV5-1 CASTWNSRGTGYEQYF
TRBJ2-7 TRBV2 CASSEARDYYEQYF
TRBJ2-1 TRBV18 CASSLSHFSRRESNEQFF
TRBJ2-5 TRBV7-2 CASRFSGGETQYF
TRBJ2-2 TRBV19 CASNQGATPTNTGELFF
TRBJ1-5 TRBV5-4 CASSFQGNQPQHF
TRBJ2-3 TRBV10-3 CAITRGDREDTQYF
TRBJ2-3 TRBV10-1 CATAAGSPTDTQYF
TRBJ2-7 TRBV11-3 CASSLDRNAYEQYF
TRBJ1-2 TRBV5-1 CASRPQYNNYGYTF
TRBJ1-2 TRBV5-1 CASSFDGEYGYTF
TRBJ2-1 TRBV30 CAWSVLSGYNEQFF
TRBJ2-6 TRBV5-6 CASSLDPTGFGANVLTF
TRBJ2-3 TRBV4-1 CASSHRDREADTQYF
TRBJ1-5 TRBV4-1 CASSQEGGAKGNQPQHF
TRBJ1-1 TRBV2 CASSVGGGDTEAFF